Presented here are 13 T cell receptor beta chains from one specimen sequenced in a study of blood T cell repertoires in COVID-19. Sequencing used immunoSEQ multiplex PCR; TCRdb keeps in-frame clones, though not all of them. The sample shows around 200,000 clones, just over 85% of them seen only once. The specimen was peripheral blood. These receptors originate from an older man with acute or convalescent COVID-19.

The chain links TRBV5-4 to TRBJ2-1; 10 bases match TRBD2. This CDR3 is 14 amino acids long. The germline CDR1 and CDR2 sequences are SGHNT and YYREEE (reference sequence). V was clipped by 3 bases and J by 8 bases; unmatched bases: 5. CDR3 region: CASSSWTSGDEQFF. The CDR3 DNA reads TGTGCCAGCAGCTCCTGGACTAGCGGCGATGAGCAGTTCTTC.

The count of this clone is one. This chain uses TRBV2 with TRBJ2-5, with D hard to call. CDR1 and CDR2 from the germline V gene are SNHLY and FYNNEI. The CDR3 spans 12 residues. Trimming pared 4 bases from V and 4 bases from J, leaving 7 bases between. As DNA, the CDR3 is TGTGCCAGCAGTGTAAGAGTAGAGACCCAGTACTTC. It is translated as CASSVRVETQYF.

The chain combines TRBV7-9 with TRBJ2-1; D possibly corresponds to TRBD2 (6 bases). CDR3 size: 15 residues. The germline CDR1 and CDR2 sequences are SEHNR and FQNEAQ (reference sequence). V lost 4 bases, J lost 7 bases, and 17 bases lay in between. CDR3 DNA: TGTGCCAGCAGCTCGAGGACTACCCGGTGGAATGAGCAGTTCTTC. Its translation is CASSSRTTRWNEQFF.

The chain joins TRBV7-9 to TRBJ1-2; 8 nucleotides align to TRBD1. The CDR3 runs 15 residues. V lost 3 bases, J lost 3 bases, and 6 bases stayed unmatched. Germline-derived CDR1 and CDR2 are SEHNR and FQNEAQ (reference sequence). This chain's CDR3 is CASSFSGGADYGYTF. The CDR3 DNA sequence: TGTGCCAGCAGCTTTTCAGGGGGCGCCGACTATGGCTACACCTTC.

The gene calls are TRBV19 and TRBJ2-1; D is unresolved. The CDR3 is 14 residues long. Germline assignment: CDR1 LNHDA and CDR2 SQIVND (reference sequence). Trimming took off 5 bases at V and 4 bases at J, with 12 bases between the two ends. The CDR3 here is CASSWSSQYNEQFF. For the CDR3, the DNA is TGTGCCAGTAGTTGGTCTAGTCAGTACAATGAGCAGTTCTTC.

This chain connects TRBV6-2 or TRBV6-3 to TRBJ2-1; D possibly corresponds to TRBD2 (7 bases). Trimming removed 6 bases at V and 4 bases at J, with 19 bases between. This CDR3 has 16 residues. CDR1 and CDR2 (germline): MNHEY, SVGEGT. The CDR3, as DNA: TGTGCCAGCAGCCCCAGGGGAGCGGGGCGATACAATGAGCAGTTCTTC. This sequence encodes CASSPRGAGRYNEQFF.

This clone came up once. This rearrangement joins TRBV9 to TRBJ1-4, with TRBD1 identical over 9 bases. Germline lookup yields CDR1 SGDLS and CDR2 YYNGEE. J lost 8 bases, V lost 3 bases, and 8 bases had no gene match. The CDR3 length is 15 residues. The CDR3 loop is CASSATGGWEEKLFF. For the CDR3, the DNA is TGTGCCAGCAGCGCCACAGGGGGCTGGGAGGAAAAACTGTTTTTT.

This chain joins TRBV11-1 and TRBJ2-7; 7 bases are a match to TRBD2. The CDR3 is 15 amino acids. CDR1 and CDR2 (germline): SGHAT, FQDESV (reference sequence). Unmatched junction bases numbered 9, after V lost 5 bases and J lost 2 bases. CDR3: CASSPQLAATYEQYF. CDR3 in DNA: TGTGCCAGCAGCCCCCAGCTAGCGGCTACCTACGAGCAGTACTTC.

The gene calls are TRBV28 and TRBJ1-4; 10 bases align to TRBD1. J was trimmed by 4 bases and V by 5 bases; bases with no gene match: 1. CDR3 length: 14 residues. CDR1 and CDR2 from the germline V gene are MDHEN and SYDVKM. The CDR3 DNA reads TGTGCCAGCAGTGACAGGGGGCGTAATGAAAAACTGTTTTTT. This translates into CASSDRGRNEKLFF.

This chain connects TRBV9 to TRBJ1-1, with D hard to call. The CDR3 runs 14 residues. V was pared by 1 base and J by 1 base, with 8 bases between. Germline assignment: CDR1 SGDLS and CDR2 YYNGEE. This chain's CDR3 is CASSVQVSNTEAFF. CDR3 coding DNA: TGTGCCAGCAGCGTACAGGTGTCGAACACTGAAGCTTTCTTT.

CDR3: CASSLEAREGPRGSSYNEQFF. The CDR3 DNA is TGCGCCAGCAGCTTGGAGGCTAGGGAGGGTCCCAGAGGTAGCTCCTACAATGAGCAGTTCTTC. This sequence joins TRBV5-1 and TRBJ2-1; the match to TRBD2 covers 7 bases. The CDR3 length is 21 residues. CDR1 is SGHRS and CDR2 is YFSETQ in the germline V gene. The V gene end was trimmed by 0 bases and the J gene end by 0 bases; junction bases not matched to a gene: 18.

This clone was counted between two and nine times. The chain uses TRBV9 and TRBJ1-4, with D possibly TRBD1 on 6 matching bases. Germline V CDR1 and CDR2: SGDLS, YYNGEE. Trimming cost V 3 bases and J 2 bases, with 11 bases left between them. The CDR3 covers 15 residues. The CDR3 DNA follows: TGTGCCAGCAGCGCCACCCAGGGGACTAATGAAAAACTGTTTTTT. It translates to CASSATQGTNEKLFF.

This clone was seen only a few times. This chain uses TRBV19 with TRBJ2-1, with a possible D match to TRBD2 (6 bases). V was cut by 0 bases and J by 0 bases, with 15 bases left in between. The germline gives CDR1 LNHDA, CDR2 SQIVND (reference sequence). This CDR3 contains 18 residues. The CDR3 DNA follows: TGTGCCAGTAGTATAGATGGTATTAGCGGCAGCTCCTACAATGAGCAGTTCTTC. Residues: CASSIDGISGSSYNEQFF.